This is a list of T cell receptor beta chains from one sample in a study of blood T cell repertoires in COVID-19. Some clones are missing from TCRdb's copy, which holds only in-frame ones; the method was immunoSEQ multiplex PCR. The profile shows over 30,000 clones, about 89% of them singletons. What was sequenced was peripheral blood. The receptors shown here come from an elderly man with active COVID-19. CDR3s include the opening cysteine and the closing phenylalanine or tryptophan. The D gene is left open where the match is weak. Rows may omit the clone size; those that give it use once, few, many or a size class.

j_call d_call v_call clone_size cdr3_nt cdr3_aa
TRBJ1-5 NA TRBV7-9 NA TGTGCCAGCAGCTTAGGAGGGTATAGCAATCAGCCCCAGCATTTT CASSLGGYSNQPQHF
TRBJ2-7 NA TRBV18 NA TGTGCCAGCTCACCTACAGGGTCCCACGAGCAGTACTTC CASSPTGSHEQYF
TRBJ2-1 TRBD2 TRBV2 NA TGTGCCAGCATAGGGCCTCGGCGGGAGCGTTTCGATGAGCAGTTCTTC CASIGPRRERFDEQFF
TRBJ2-5 NA TRBV4-1 NA TGCGCCAGCAGCCAAGATCCCCGGGAGACCCAGTACTTC CASSQDPRETQYF
TRBJ2-3 TRBD2 TRBV30 NA TGTGCCTGGAGGAGCGGGGGGGATACGCAGTATTTT CAWRSGGDTQYF
TRBJ2-2 NA TRBV28 NA TGTGCCAGCAGTTTGAGGAACACCGGGGAGCTGTTTTTT CASSLRNTGELFF
TRBJ2-1 TRBD2 TRBV28 NA TGTGCCAGCAGTTCCTTGACTAGCGGGAGGGTGGATGAGCAGTTCTTC CASSSLTSGRVDEQFF
TRBJ1-2 TRBD1 TRBV27 NA TGTGCCAGCAGTTTACAGGGGGCGGGGGGCTACACCTTC CASSLQGAGGYTF
TRBJ2-1 TRBD2 TRBV28 NA TGTGCCAGCAGTTTTGAAGCGGGAGGTTTAACCTACAATGAGCAGTTCTTC CASSFEAGGLTYNEQFF
TRBJ2-5 NA TRBV19 NA TGTGCCAGTAGTAAAAGGGGAGGAGAGACCCAGTACTTC CASSKRGGETQYF
TRBJ2-7 NA TRBV5-6 NA TGTGCCAGCCACCTAGGTCTTAGCGCCCACGAGCAGTACTTC CASHLGLSAHEQYF
TRBJ1-1 NA TRBV19 few TGTGCCAGTCCGAGCAGGGGAGGGTCGACCACTGAAGCTTTCTTT CASPSRGGSTTEAFF
TRBJ2-5 NA TRBV2 few TGTGCCAGCACGCGGATGCAAGAGACCCAGTACTTC CASTRMQETQYF
TRBJ2-1 NA TRBV6-2/TRBV6-3 NA TGTGCCAGCAGCCTGACACCCTACAATGAGCAGTTCTTC CASSLTPYNEQFF
TRBJ2-3 TRBD1 TRBV7-2 NA TGTGCCAGCAGCCCTGGGACAGCCACAGATACGCAGTATTTT CASSPGTATDTQYF
TRBJ1-2 TRBD1 TRBV6-5 NA TGTGCCAGCAGTTACACCACAGGGGGTAGGGGTGGCTACACCTTC CASSYTTGGRGGYTF
TRBJ2-3 TRBD2 TRBV6-5 NA TGTGCCAGCAGACCTCTAGCGGGAGGGCCTGCTACGCAGTATTTT CASRPLAGGPATQYF
TRBJ2-7 NA TRBV28 NA TGTGCCAGCCCCCCTGCCGGGACTCTCTCCTACGAGCAGTACTTC CASPPAGTLSYEQYF
TRBJ2-3 TRBD2 TRBV5-6 NA TGTGCCAGCAGCCCACTGGGGGGGACCCCTCGGACAGATACGCAGTATTTT CASSPLGGTPRTDTQYF
TRBJ2-1 NA TRBV7-9 NA TGTGCCAGCAGCCCGACTAGGGGTGGGCCCTACAATGAGCAGTTCTTC CASSPTRGGPYNEQFF
TRBJ2-5 NA TRBV20-1 NA TGCAGTGCTAGTCTGGCAGGGAAACAGACCCAGTACTTC CSASLAGKQTQYF
TRBJ2-7 NA TRBV28 NA TGTGCCAGCAGCCGGAGACTTGAGCAGTACTTC CASSRRLEQYF
TRBJ2-1 NA TRBV27 NA TGTGCCAGCGGAAAACGGGTGAGCTCCTACAATGAGCAGTTCTTC CASGKRVSSYNEQFF
TRBJ2-1 NA TRBV7-2 NA TGTGCCAGCAGCTTTTTCGGGGGCTCCTACAATGAGCAGTTCTTC CASSFFGGSYNEQFF
TRBJ1-4 TRBD1 TRBV25-1 NA TGTGCCAGCAGGGAAACAGGGGCTACTAATGAAAAACTGTTTTTT CASRETGATNEKLFF
TRBJ1-2 NA TRBV5-1 NA TGCGCCAGCAGTACTGCTCAGGCTAACTATGGCTACACCTTC CASSTAQANYGYTF
TRBJ2-1 NA TRBV7-2 NA TGTGCCAGCAGCCCAGGGTCTTCATTGATCGGTAATGAGCAGTTCTTC CASSPGSSLIGNEQFF
TRBJ2-6 NA TRBV25-1 NA TGTGCCAGCATCCAGTCTGGGGCCAACGTCCTGACTTTC CASIQSGANVLTF
TRBJ2-7 NA TRBV20-1 NA TGCAGTGCTAGGTCGGGGTACGAGCAGTACTTC CSARSGYEQYF
TRBJ2-6 NA TRBV5-1 NA TGCGCCAGCAGTCGAGTCTCTGGGGCCAACGTCCTGACTTTC CASSRVSGANVLTF
TRBJ2-5 NA TRBV19 NA TGTGCCAGTACCACCACATGGAAGGGGCAAGAGACCCAGTACTTC CASTTTWKGQETQYF
TRBJ1-4 TRBD1 TRBV28 NA TGTGCCAGCAGGGGAGGGACAGGGGGCCGGAGGGAAAAACTGTTTTTT CASRGGTGGRREKLFF
TRBJ2-7 TRBD2 TRBV4-1 NA TGCGCCAGCAGCCAAGACACTAGCGGGATAGCTCCTAACGAGCAGTACTTC CASSQDTSGIAPNEQYF
TRBJ2-3 TRBD1 TRBV29-1 NA TGCAGCGTTACTGGACAGGGGATTTTCGCAGATACGCAGTATTTT CSVTGQGIFADTQYF
TRBJ2-1 NA TRBV6-5 NA TGTGCCAGCAGTCCACAGGGCCACGGCAATTCCGAGCAGTTCTTC CASSPQGHGNSEQFF
TRBJ2-3 TRBD2 TRBV7-9 NA TGTGCCAGCAGCTTATCACTAGCGGTGAACACAGATACGCAGTATTTT CASSLSLAVNTDTQYF
TRBJ2-7 NA TRBV5-5 NA TGTGCCAGCAGCTTGGCCCATAGACAGGGAGGCTACGAGCAGTACTTC CASSLAHRQGGYEQYF
TRBJ2-7 NA TRBV7-2 NA TGTGCCAGCACCTCAGCGACCCGAGGCCCCTACGAGCAGTACTTC CASTSATRGPYEQYF
TRBJ2-7 NA TRBV14 few TGTGCCAGCAGCCAAGTTGTGAGCGAGCAGTACTTC CASSQVVSEQYF
TRBJ2-2 NA TRBV14 NA TGTGCCAGCAGCCATTATCGGACAAGAAGCACCGGGGAGCTGTTTTTT CASSHYRTRSTGELFF
TRBJ2-1 NA TRBV19 NA TGTGCCAGTAGTGCCGGTAGGGGCCACTGGGATGAGCAGTTCTTC CASSAGRGHWDEQFF
TRBJ1-2 NA TRBV19 NA TGTGCCAGTAGTAGGCGCCTCGAGGATCCTAATGGCTACACCTTC CASSRRLEDPNGYTF
TRBJ1-2 TRBD1 TRBV10-2 NA TGCGCCAGCAGTCCGGGACAGAACTATGGCTACACCTTC CASSPGQNYGYTF
TRBJ2-2 TRBD2 TRBV3-1/TRBV3-2 NA TGTGCCAGCAGCCGAACCGGGACTATGAGAGTCGGGGAGCTGTTTTTT CASSRTGTMRVGELFF
TRBJ1-1 NA TRBV7-2 NA TGTGCCAGCAGCTCATATGGGGCCGAAGCTTTCTTT CASSSYGAEAFF
TRBJ1-6 NA TRBV7-2 NA TGTGCCAGCAGCTTACTAGTATATTCACCCCTCCACTTT CASSLLVYSPLHF
TRBJ2-5 NA TRBV5-4 NA TGTGCCAGCAGCTCTCAGACTGGGAGTGAACAGACCCAGTACTTC CASSSQTGSEQTQYF
TRBJ1-1 TRBD1 TRBV5-1 NA TGCGCCAGCGGGACAGGTCCCCCTCTGGACGGAGCTTTCTTT CASGTGPPLDGAFF
TRBJ2-1 NA TRBV5-1 NA TGCGCCAGCAGCTTGGGCGGGACTTTCTCCTACAATGAGCAGTTCTTC CASSLGGTFSYNEQFF
TRBJ1-4 TRBD1 TRBV7-2 NA TGTGCCAGCAGCTTAGTTGGGACAGGGGGCGAGGCTGGGAAACTGTTTTTT CASSLVGTGGEAGKLFF
TRBJ2-2 TRBD2 TRBV2 NA TGTGCCAGCAGGGGACTAGCGGGAGTCGGGGAGCTGTTTTTT CASRGLAGVGELFF